These 15 T cell receptor beta chains share one sample of origin, sequenced in a study of Ad26.COV2.S vaccination and SARS-CoV-2 variants. The assay was immunoSEQ multiplex PCR, and TCRdb's table has in-frame clones only and misses some. This sample has approximately 340,000 clones, with roughly 84% found just once. Treatment indicated: over 15 received Ad26.COV2.S at low or high dose, single or two shots; 5 received placebo; per-sample allocation not given. Specimens were obtained on day 63 following the first vaccine or placebo injection. Material: peripheral blood, obtained in a trial of Ad26.COV2.S vaccine versus placebo. Receptors were obtained from a person between 18 and 59 years old who received the Ad26.COV2.S COVID-19 vaccine or a placebo.

CDR3 region: CASIRDGEYNEQFF. In DNA form, the CDR3 reads TGTGCCAGCATCCGGGACGGGGAATACAATGAGCAGTTCTTC. The chain combines TRBV2 with TRBJ2-1; D is tentatively TRBD1 or TRBD2 (5 bases each). Germline CDR1 is SNHLY and CDR2 is FYNNEI. V was clipped by 7 bases and J by 4 bases, with 14 bases between them. This CDR3 region has 14 residues. Looking up the rest from reference TRBV2 and TRBJ2-1 gives the full variable domain: EPEVTQTPSHQVTQMGQEVILRCVPISNHLYFYWYRQILGQKVEFLVSFYNNEISEKSEIFDDQFSVERPDGSNFTLKIRSTKLEDSAMYFCASIRDGEYNEQFFGPGTRLTVL.

The CDR3 reads CASSQETNRGRTTDTQYF. CDR3 coding DNA: TGCGCCAGCAGCCAAGAAACAAACAGGGGGCGTACCACAGATACGCAGTATTTT. The chain has TRBV4-1 and TRBJ2-3, with TRBD1 matching over 9 bases. Germline values: CDR1 MGHRA, CDR2 YSYEKL. The CDR3 has 18 residues. The trim removed 0 bases at V and 2 bases at J, leaving 9 bases unmatched.

This chain uses TRBV11-2 with TRBJ2-5, with unresolved D. Germline V gives CDR1 SGHAT, CDR2 FQNNGV. V lost 5 bases and J lost 5, with 9 bases in between. This CDR3 is built from 12 residues. The CDR3 region has the DNA TGTGCCAGCAGCCCCCCCGGGGAGACCCAGTACTTC. As protein: CASSPPGETQYF.

V gene TRBV3-1 (or the pseudogene TRBV3-2) combines with J gene TRBJ1-6, with a possible D match to TRBD1 (5 bases). From germline, CDR1 is LGHDT and CDR2 YNNKEL (reference sequence). The CDR3 is 16 amino acids. V lost 4 bases and J 7 bases, leaving 17 bases between the germline ends. The CDR3 DNA follows: TGTGCCAGCAGCCCCCGGGAGGGGCCAGGGAATTCACCCCTCCACTTT. This codes for CASSPREGPGNSPLHF.

J is TRBJ2-2 and V is TRBV4-3; the D gene could be TRBD1 or TRBD2 (5 bases each). This CDR3 region has 15 residues. V lost 4 bases and J lost 6, with 15 bases in between. Germline V gene lookup returns CDR1 LGHNA and CDR2 YSLEER. CDR3 bases: TGCGCCAGCAGCCGGGACCCGAGCTCCCCCGGGGAGCTGTTTTTT. It codes for CASSRDPSSPGELFF.

The chain combines TRBV2 with TRBJ2-3; unclear D gene. The CDR3 loop spans 13 amino acids. Germline lookup yields CDR1 SNHLY and CDR2 FYNNEI. The V end lost 5 bases, the J end lost 6 bases, and 12 bases lay between the germline ends. The CDR3 here is CASSSNLGDTQYF. In nucleotides, the CDR3 is TGTGCCAGCAGTTCCAACTTGGGCGATACGCAGTATTTT.

The rearrangement uses TRBV19 and TRBJ2-7; perhaps D is TRBD1 or TRBD2 (5 bases each). Between the trimmed V and J ends, which lost 6 bases and 5 bases, there was a span of 20 bases. CDR1 LNHDA and CDR2 SQIVND come from the germline V gene (reference sequence). The CDR3 totals 15 residues. The CDR3 nucleotides read TGTGCCAGTAGCGCTCTAGGGACGGAATATCACGAGCAGTACTTC. Translation gives CASSALGTEYHEQYF.

The genes are TRBV6-2 or TRBV6-3 and TRBJ2-7; 9 nucleotides line up with TRBD1. From germline, CDR1 is MNHEY and CDR2 SVGEGT. Losses at the gene ends were 4 bases for V and 3 bases for J; bases not matched to a gene: 4. The CDR3 has 14 residues. The CDR3 sequence is CASSWTGENYEQYF. The CDR3 nucleotides read TGTGCCAGCAGTTGGACAGGGGAAAACTACGAGCAGTACTTC.

The rearrangement joins TRBV23-1 to TRBJ1-4, with TRBD1 identical over 12 bases. TRBV23-1 is classed as an ORF, of uncertain function. J gave up 3 bases and V 3 bases, and 14 bases lay outside the gene matches. This CDR3 contains 20 residues. The CDR3 reads CASSQGVGTGGPSPNEKLFF. CDR3 sequence (DNA): TGCGCCAGCAGTCAGGGGGTGGGGACAGGGGGCCCGAGTCCTAATGAAAAACTGTTTTTT.

The chain recombines TRBV5-5 with TRBJ1-6; D possibly corresponds to TRBD1 (5 bases). Germline V lookup: CDR1 SGHKS, CDR2 YYEKEE (reference sequence). Trimming cost V 0 bases and J 7 bases, with 14 bases left between them. This CDR3 comprises 16 residues. The CDR3 DNA sequence: TGTGCCAGCAGCTTGGCACCAGGGCAATCGAATTCACCCCTCCACTTT. It translates to CASSLAPGQSNSPLHF.

This chain joins TRBV6-2 or TRBV6-3 and TRBJ2-3, with TRBD2 identical over 9 bases. There are 17 residues in the CDR3. Germline V lookup: CDR1 MNHEY, CDR2 SVGEGT. The V and J ends lost 5 bases and 4 bases, in that order; junction bases with no gene match: 13. CDR3 DNA: TGTGCCAGCAGTCCGGGACTAGCTTCAAACGGGCCAGATACGCAGTATTTT. Protein sequence: CASSPGLASNGPDTQYF.

CDR3 bases: TGTGCCAGCAGCTTAGCCCTAGAACAGGGGGCTAGGAATGGCTACACCTTC. It codes for CASSLALEQGARNGYTF. The chain combines TRBV11-2 with TRBJ1-2; 9 bases are a match to TRBD1. After removal of 1 base from V and 6 bases from J, the junction contained 12 bases not matched to a gene. Germline CDR1 is SGHAT and CDR2 is FQNNGV. This CDR3 has 17 residues.

In its sample, this clone was seen a few times. Other DNA sequences from this sample encode an identical CDR3 as well. V is TRBV30 and J is TRBJ2-3; 9 bases are shared with TRBD2. V gave up 3 bases and J gave up 5 bases; unmatched junction bases: 12. Germline CDR1 reads GTSNPN; CDR2 reads SVGIG (reference sequence). The length of the CDR3 is 16 residues. DNA of the CDR3: TGTGCCTGGAGCGTGAGGGGGCGCGGGGGGGTAGATACGCAGTATTTT. Translation gives CAWSVRGRGGVDTQYF.

The J gene is TRBJ1-2, the V gene TRBV28; D is undetermined. V was clipped by 0 bases and J by 3 bases, with 8 bases between them. The CDR3 loop spans 14 amino acids. Germline CDR1 reads MDHEN; CDR2 reads SYDVKM. The CDR3 sequence: CASSLWETDYGYTF. As DNA, the CDR3 is TGTGCCAGCAGTTTATGGGAAACGGACTATGGCTACACCTTC.

The chain carries TRBV30 and TRBJ2-2; 8 positions agree with TRBD2. The CDR3 is 14 amino acids. With 0 bases clipped from V and 5 bases from J, the junction kept 2 bases outside the gene matches. CDR1 and CDR2 (germline): GTSNPN, SVGIG (reference sequence). The CDR3 loop is CAWSVLAGTGELFF. The CDR3 bases are TGTGCCTGGAGTGTATTAGCGGGGACCGGGGAGCTGTTTTTT.